This T cell receptor (beta chain) comes out of a study of blood T cell repertoires in COVID-19 (dated by TCRdb to 2020 to 2022). For the wider study: Collaborator samples came from the United States, Italy and Spain and covered acute and convalescent phases of COVID-19. The prospective study material was composed of cDNA or gDNA derived from T cells, B-cell-depleted T cells, or PBMCs. Subjects who had been exposed to COVID-19, were actively infected with it, or had recovered from it provided the deeply sampled blood TCRbeta repertoires that made up the dataset. The repertoires were made available in a free public database intended to serve as a resource for research on the immune response to SARS-CoV-2. Samples came from the ongoing ImmuneRACE study (first 160 participants) plus 1,254 subjects from 6 global collaborators. The sample metadata nearly always contained a de-identified subject ID, COVID-19 status, age in years and sex. Where HLA class I and class II types were available, the types were taken from metadata supplied by the sample provider, not from assay-based typing.

A note on this clone: Its binding antigen is unknown. One base away there is no much larger clone; base qualities are not given.

Broad study findings and their caveats: How much clinical and demographic metadata was included differed by source and by participant, and the metadata was provided uncurated.

TCRbeta CDR3 regions were amplified from genomic DNA by means of the immunoSEQ Assay, a bias-controlled multiplex PCR. The authors' pipeline ran thus. Nucleated cell counts per sample were estimated from amplification of reference gene primers within the assay. Sequence reads were collapsed and filtered to measure the absolute abundance of every unique TCRbeta CDR3 rearrangement. For each sample, productive Simpson clonality was calculated by taking the square root of Simpson's diversity index across productive rearrangements. TCRdb retrieved this table from immuneACCESS and kept in-frame rearrangements only. Not all clones are present; in checked studies, unresolved V genes account for under half, and no reason is known for the remainder. V and J calls and clone size are those listed in that table; D and trimming were worked out from the DNA. The sample table lists around 360,000 clones, less than 90% of them with a count of one. In total, the top ten clones hold 3% of the sample.

Participants in the prospective study were aged 18 to 89 years, lived in under 30 United States geographic areas, and enrolled through a virtual design. Cohort assignment in the prospective study relied on participant-reported clinical history from a screening survey and a study questionnaire. For ImmuneRACE Cohort 3, a participant was defined as recovered based on two consecutive negative NP/OP PCR tests, clearance by a healthcare professional, or resolution of symptoms. In the prospective study, whole blood, serum and a nasopharyngeal or oropharyngeal swab were collected from each participant by mobile phlebotomists. Over a roughly two-month period, participants in the prospective study had the option of providing additional blood draws and questionnaires. Before DNA extraction, prospective study blood samples were shipped either frozen or at room temperature. Input material: PBMCs or T cells enriched from blood (not recorded which). The receptor was derived from a woman between 25 and 40 years old who had recovered from COVID-19.

The CDR3 amino acid sequence is: CASGKVGSAYEQYF. The DNA is as follows: TGTGCCAGCGGAAAGGTCGGGTCTGCCTACGAGCAGTACTTC. The chain is made from TRBV21-1 and TRBJ2-7; the table's D call, TRBD2, was not checked against the DNA. TRBV21-1 is termed a pseudogene. From cysteine to phenylalanine, the CDR3 is 14 amino acids long. The DNA shown is the 42-base CDR3, in frame from base 1.